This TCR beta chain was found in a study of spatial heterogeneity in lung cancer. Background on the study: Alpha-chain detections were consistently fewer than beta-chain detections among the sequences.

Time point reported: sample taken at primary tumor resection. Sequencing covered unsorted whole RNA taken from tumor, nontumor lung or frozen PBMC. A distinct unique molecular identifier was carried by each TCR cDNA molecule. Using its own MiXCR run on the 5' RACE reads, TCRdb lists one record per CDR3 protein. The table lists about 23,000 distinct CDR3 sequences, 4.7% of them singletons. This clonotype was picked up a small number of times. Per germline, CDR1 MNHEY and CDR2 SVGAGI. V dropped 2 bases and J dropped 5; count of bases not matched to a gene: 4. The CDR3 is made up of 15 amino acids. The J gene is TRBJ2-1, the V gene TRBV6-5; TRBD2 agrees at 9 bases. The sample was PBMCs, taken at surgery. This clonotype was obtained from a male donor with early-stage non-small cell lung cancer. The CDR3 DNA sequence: TGTGCCAGCAGTTACCGGGTAGCGGGGGACAATGAGCAGTTCTTC. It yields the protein CASSYRVAGDNEQFF.